Listed here is a single T cell receptor beta chain. Its antigen is not known. The data were obtained in a study of cytomegalovirus exposure and HLA in healthy donors. General study points: Judged likely to be a sequencing artifact was a cluster of highly shared sequence variants. Analyses of presence and absence presupposed an approximately uniform sequencing depth across donors.

The PCR was carried out with 60 Vbeta primers and 13 Jbeta primers. Original processing methods: About 80 million unique TCR beta chains, about 11 million of them shared, were counted by a later analysis. Sequencing was performed with immunoSEQ multiplex PCR; in TCRdb, only in-frame clones are kept and a portion is missing. D and trimming were read from the DNA, whereas the V and J calls and clone size are those reported in that table. This listing includes about 160,000 clones. Germline V gene sequence: CDR1 SGHTA, CDR2 FQGNSA. The CDR3 loop spans 15 amino acids. Trimming shortened V by 5 bases and J by 0 bases, and 10 bases separated the two germline ends.

This clonotype was obtained from a woman aged 60-75 years in good health and CMV-seronegative. The material sequenced was PBMCs. V is TRBV7-2 and J is TRBJ1-4; D gene ambiguous. The CDR3 here is CASSPPRSTNEKLFF. CDR3 DNA sequence: TGTGCCAGCAGCCCGCCGAGATCAACTAATGAAAAACTGTTTTTT.